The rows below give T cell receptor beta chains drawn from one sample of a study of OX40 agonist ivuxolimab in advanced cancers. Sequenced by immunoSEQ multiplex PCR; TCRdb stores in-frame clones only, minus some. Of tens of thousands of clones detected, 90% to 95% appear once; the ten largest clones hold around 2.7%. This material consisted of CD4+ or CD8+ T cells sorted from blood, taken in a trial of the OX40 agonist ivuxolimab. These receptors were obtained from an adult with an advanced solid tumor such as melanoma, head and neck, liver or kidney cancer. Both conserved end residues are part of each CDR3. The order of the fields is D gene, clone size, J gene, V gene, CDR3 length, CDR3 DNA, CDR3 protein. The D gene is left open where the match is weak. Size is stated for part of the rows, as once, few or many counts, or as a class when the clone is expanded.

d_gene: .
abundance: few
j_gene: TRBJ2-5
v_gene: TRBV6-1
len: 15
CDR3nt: TGTGCCAGCTCGGTCGGGAATTTGGGGCAAGAGACCCAGTACTTC
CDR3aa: CASSVGNLGQETQYF

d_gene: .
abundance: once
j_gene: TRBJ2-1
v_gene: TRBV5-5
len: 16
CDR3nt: TGTGCCAGCAGCTTGAATCGGATATCCTCCTACAATGAGCAGTTCTTC
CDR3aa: CASSLNRISSYNEQFF

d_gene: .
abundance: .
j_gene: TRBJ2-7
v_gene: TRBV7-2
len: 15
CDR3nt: TGTGCCAGCAGCCGAAGCCGGGACCGGGGTTACGAGCAGTACTTC
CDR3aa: CASSRSRDRGYEQYF

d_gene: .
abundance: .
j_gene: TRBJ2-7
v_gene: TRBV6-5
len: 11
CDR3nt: TGTGCCAGCAGCAACGTCTACGAGCAGTACTTC
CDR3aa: CASSNVYEQYF

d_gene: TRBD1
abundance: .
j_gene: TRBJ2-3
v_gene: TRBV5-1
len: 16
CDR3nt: TGCGCCAGCAGCTCCATCCCCCAGGGGGGCACAGATACGCAGTATTTT
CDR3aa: CASSSIPQGGTDTQYF

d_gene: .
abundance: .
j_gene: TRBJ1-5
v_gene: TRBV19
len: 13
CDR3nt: TGTGCCAGTAGTGACACTAGCAATCAGCCCCAGCATTTT
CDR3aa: CASSDTSNQPQHF

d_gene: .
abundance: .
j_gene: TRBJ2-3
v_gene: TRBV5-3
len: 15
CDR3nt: TGTGCCAGAAGCCTTCTGAGACCCCAATCTTTTAGGCAGTATTTT
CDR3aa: CARSLLRPQSFRQYF

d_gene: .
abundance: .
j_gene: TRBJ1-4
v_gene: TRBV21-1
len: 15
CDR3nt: TGTGCCAGCAGCAAAGATGGAGACAGGGGGCAAAAACTGTTTTTT
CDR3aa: CASSKDGDRGQKLFF

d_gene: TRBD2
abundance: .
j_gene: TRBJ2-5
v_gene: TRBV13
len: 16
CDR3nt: TGTGCCAGCAGCCGGCGACTAGCGGGTGTTCAGGAGACCCAGTACTTC
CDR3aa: CASSRRLAGVQETQYF

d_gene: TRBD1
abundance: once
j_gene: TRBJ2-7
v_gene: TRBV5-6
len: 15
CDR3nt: TGTGCCAGCAGCTTAATCAGGGGGCTTAGCTACGAGCAGTACTTC
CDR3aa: CASSLIRGLSYEQYF

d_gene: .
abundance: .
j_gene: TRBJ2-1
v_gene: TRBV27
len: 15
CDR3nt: TGTGCCAGCAGACTTAGTCCCCCCGCCTACAATGAGCAGTTCTTC
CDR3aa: CASRLSPPAYNEQFF

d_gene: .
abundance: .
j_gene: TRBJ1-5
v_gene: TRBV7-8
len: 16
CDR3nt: TGTGCCAGCAGCTTTTCGACAGCGGGTGGCAATCAGCCCCAGCATTTT
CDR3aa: CASSFSTAGGNQPQHF

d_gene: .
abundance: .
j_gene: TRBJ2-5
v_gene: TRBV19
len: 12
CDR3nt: TGTGCCAGTAGTACCACGGTCGGGACCCAGTACTTC
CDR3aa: CASSTTVGTQYF

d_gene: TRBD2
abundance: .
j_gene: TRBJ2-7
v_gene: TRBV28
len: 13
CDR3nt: TGTGCCAGCAGCCCGACTAGCGTAGACGAGCAGTACTTC
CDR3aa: CASSPTSVDEQYF

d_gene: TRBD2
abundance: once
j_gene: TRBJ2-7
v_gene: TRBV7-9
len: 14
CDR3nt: TGTGCCAGCGGACTTACTAGCGGGAACTACGAGCAGTACTTC
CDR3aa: CASGLTSGNYEQYF

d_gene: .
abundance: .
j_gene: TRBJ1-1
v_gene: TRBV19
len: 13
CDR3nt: TGTGCCAGTAGTATAAAAGAGAACACTGAAGCTTTCTTT
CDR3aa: CASSIKENTEAFF

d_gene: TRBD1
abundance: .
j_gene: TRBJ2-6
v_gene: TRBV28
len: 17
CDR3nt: TGTGCCAGCAGATCGGGACAGGGAGGTCTTTGGGCCAACGTCCTGACTTTC
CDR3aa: CASRSGQGGLWANVLTF

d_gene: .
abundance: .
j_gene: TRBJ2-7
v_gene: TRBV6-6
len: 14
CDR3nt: TGTGCCAGCAGTGACCTGGGGCAGGTCAACGAGCAGTACTTC
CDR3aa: CASSDLGQVNEQYF